A single sample gave rise to the 26 T cell receptor beta chains below, sequenced in a study of blood T cell repertoires in COVID-19. Method: immunoSEQ multiplex PCR; TCRdb's copy keeps in-frame clones and lacks some. Altogether approximately 220,000 clones are present, about 90% being singletons, with the ten largest covering less than 4.5%. The sample taken for sequencing was PBMCs or T cells enriched from blood (not recorded which). The receptors derive from a woman younger than 45 with acute COVID-19.

CDR3 DNA: TGTGCCAGCAGCCAACAGGGAAGTGACCCCCCGGGCACTGAAGCTTTCTTT. Its translation: CASSQQGSDPPGTEAFF. This chain links TRBV21-1 with TRBJ1-1; TRBD1, the table's D call, lacks a check against the DNA. TRBV21-1 is described as a pseudogene. The CDR3 contains 17 residues.

The V call is TRBV5-5, the J call TRBJ1-1; 9 nucleotides match TRBD1. V was pared by 4 bases and J by 0 bases, with 7 bases of the junction left unmatched. Germline V gene sequence: CDR1 SGHKS, CDR2 YYEKEE (reference sequence). CDR3 length: 16 residues. CDR3 sequence: CASSRTGANMNTEAFF. The CDR3 DNA sequence: TGTGCCAGCAGCCGGACAGGGGCCAACATGAACACTGAAGCTTTCTTT.

The rearrangement uses TRBV3-1 (or the pseudogene TRBV3-2) and TRBJ1-2, with D unresolved. Germline CDR1 is LGHDT and CDR2 is YNNKEL (reference sequence). This CDR3 is built from 16 residues. V lost 6 bases and J 4 bases, leaving 21 bases between the germline ends. Here the CDR3 DNA reads TGTGCCAGCAGGCTAGGCTTGGGAGGGTCCGGCTATGGCTACACCTTC. Protein: CASRLGLGGSGYGYTF.

The genes are TRBV4-1 and TRBJ1-1; D possibly corresponds to TRBD1 (6 bases). CDR3 size: 15 residues. Germline V CDR1 and CDR2: MGHRA, YSYEKL. V was pared by 1 base and J by 3 bases, with 12 bases between. CDR3 sequence (DNA): TGCGCCAGCAGCCAAGTCCAGGGGTTAGACACTGAAGCTTTCTTT. It codes for CASSQVQGLDTEAFF.

The chain employs TRBV6-5 and TRBJ1-5; D ambiguous. Deletions cut 5 bases from V and 0 bases from J, with 8 bases between. The CDR3 is 14 amino acids. The germline V gene encodes CDR1 MNHEY and CDR2 SVGAGI. The CDR3 DNA sequence: TGTGCCAGCAGTCGTACTTATAGCAATCAGCCCCAGCATTTT. Amino acids: CASSRTYSNQPQHF.

V and J are TRBV24-1 and TRBJ2-3; TRBD2 aligns across 15 bases. V dropped 5 bases and J dropped 3; count of bases not matched to a gene: 2. Germline lookup yields CDR1 KGHDR and CDR2 SFDVKD. This CDR3 is 16 amino acids long. In DNA, the CDR3 is TGTGCCACCAGTGCTGGACTAGCGGGGGGGACAGATACGCAGTATTTT. This codes for CATSAGLAGGTDTQYF.

The V and J genes are TRBV5-1 and TRBJ2-5; no definite D call. The CDR3 runs 13 residues. With 3 bases removed from V and 4 bases from J, the gap between germline ends came to 10 bases. CDR1 is SGHRS and CDR2 is YFSETQ in the germline V gene. For the CDR3, the DNA is TGCGCCAGCAGCTACTCGTTTAGAGAGACCCAGTACTTC. Protein product: CASSYSFRETQYF.

The genes are TRBV2 and TRBJ2-3; a possible D gene is TRBD2 (7 bases). The V end was cut by 6 bases, the J end by 0 bases, with 10 bases between. The CDR3 runs to 14 residues. Germline V CDR1 and CDR2: SNHLY, FYNNEI. This chain's CDR3 is CASRRGPSTDTQYF. DNA for the CDR3: TGTGCCAGCAGGCGGGGGCCTAGCACAGATACGCAGTATTTT.

The chain is built from TRBV5-1 and TRBJ2-7, with 7 bases fitting TRBD1. The CDR3 runs 15 residues. Germline V gene lookup returns CDR1 SGHRS and CDR2 YFSETQ. V shed 5 bases, J shed 0 bases, and the junction held 8 bases outside the gene matches. CDR3 residues: CASRLPGGSSYEQYF. Here the CDR3 DNA reads TGCGCCAGCAGGCTACCAGGGGGATCCTCCTACGAGCAGTACTTC. Full variable domain (outside the CDR3, taken from reference TRBV5-1 and TRBJ2-7): KAGVTQTPRYLIKTRGQQVTLSCSPISGHRSVSWYQQTPGQGLQFLFEYFSETQRNKGNFPGRFSGRQFSNSRSEMNVSTLELGDSALYLCASRLPGGSSYEQYFGPGTRLTVT.

The chain employs TRBV5-1 and TRBJ1-5, with TRBD1 matching over 11 bases. Germline V gene data show CDR1 as SGHRS and CDR2 as YFSETQ. V lost 8 bases to trimming and J lost 1 base; unmatched junction nucleotides: 5. This CDR3 has 15 amino acids. The CDR3 sequence: CAREGQGVSNQPQHF. CDR3 sequence (DNA): TGCGCCAGGGAGGGACAGGGGGTAAGCAATCAGCCCCAGCATTTT.

The CDR3 DNA reads as TGTGCCAGCAGTTACTCGAACGGGCTCTGGCCGAGAGGGTTCTTT. The encoded protein is CASSYSNGLWPRGFF. The genes are TRBV6-5 and TRBJ1-1; no clear D gene. The CDR3 consists of 15 residues. Trimming removed 0 bases at V and 14 bases at J, with 22 bases between. In germline, CDR1 is MNHEY, CDR2 SVGAGI.

The chain joins TRBV7-3 to TRBJ2-1; 12 bases match TRBD2. V gave up 5 bases and J gave up 7 bases; unmatched junction bases: 12. In germline, CDR1 is SGHTA, CDR2 FQGTGA. This CDR3 spans 17 amino acids. The DNA for the CDR3 is TGTGCCAGCAGCCCCCCGGGGCTAGCGGGGGGGCGTAATGAGCAGTTCTTC. Translated, it gives CASSPPGLAGGRNEQFF. Supplemented by reference TRBV7-3 and TRBJ2-1, the full variable domain reads GAGVSQTPSNKVTEKGKYVELRCDPISGHTALYWYRQSLGQGPEFLIYFQGTGAADDSGLPNDRFFAVRPEGSVSTLKIQRTERGDSAVYLCASSPPGLAGGRNEQFFGPGTRLTVL.

V usage is TRBV19 and J usage is TRBJ2-1; 12 nucleotides line up with TRBD1. CDR3 length equals 16 residues. CDR1 and CDR2 from the germline V gene are LNHDA and SQIVND (reference sequence). With V trimmed by 5 bases and J by 8 bases, 10 bases remained unmatched. This chain's CDR3 is CASSLGRDRGHYEQFF. DNA for the CDR3: TGTGCCAGTAGTCTCGGAAGGGACAGGGGGCATTATGAGCAGTTCTTC. Full variable domain (missing parts from reference TRBV19 and TRBJ2-1): DGGITQSPKYLFRKEGQNVTLSCEQNLNHDAMYWYRQDPGQGLRLIYYSQIVNDFQKGDIAEGYSVSREKKESFPLTVTSAQKNPTAFYLCASSLGRDRGHYEQFFGPGTRLTVL.

This clone was seen more than once but under ten times. The genes are TRBV6-5 and TRBJ1-2; tentative D call: TRBD1 (6 bases). Germline V gives CDR1 MNHEY, CDR2 SVGAGI. The CDR3 runs to 15 residues. V was trimmed by 4 bases and J by 5 bases, leaving 17 bases between them. The CDR3 region is CASSSPGGAAYGYTF. The CDR3 DNA reads as TGTGCCAGCAGTTCACCTGGGGGGGCTGCTTATGGCTACACCTTC.

This clone was observed once. J is TRBJ1-1 and V is TRBV30, with 8 bases matching TRBD1. This CDR3 is built from 13 residues. V lost 1 base and J lost 8; bases outside the gene matches: 6. Looked up from germline, CDR1 is GTSNPN and CDR2 is SVGIG (reference sequence). The CDR3 reads CAWSADRGSEAFF. In DNA form, the CDR3 reads TGTGCCTGGAGTGCCGACAGGGGTTCGGAAGCTTTCTTT.

The chain uses TRBV5-4 and TRBJ2-7; 10 bases line up with TRBD1. The V segment lost 3 bases and the J segment 4 bases; nucleotides outside the gene matches: 4. This CDR3 contains 14 residues. Per germline, CDR1 SGHNT and CDR2 YYREEE (reference sequence). The CDR3 here is CASSWGDRGYEQYF. For the CDR3, the DNA is TGTGCCAGCAGCTGGGGGGACAGGGGTTACGAGCAGTACTTC.

The chain joins TRBV7-2 to TRBJ1-5; TRBD1 is a possible D gene (6 bases). This CDR3 is 15 amino acids long. CDR1 SGHTA and CDR2 FQGNSA come from the germline V gene. V was trimmed by 6 bases and J by 2 bases, leaving 14 bases between them. In DNA, the CDR3 is TGTGCCAGCAGAGCAGGGGATGTGGGCAATCAGCCCCAGCATTTT. Its protein is CASRAGDVGNQPQHF.

The rearrangement joins TRBV27 to TRBJ2-7; 12 bases agree with TRBD2. Germline CDR1 and CDR2: MNHEY and SMNVEV (reference sequence). This CDR3 has 15 residues. Trimming at V came to 5 bases and at J to 4 bases, leaving 6 bases not matched to a gene. The CDR3 sequence: CASSLTSGGSYEQYF. CDR3 in DNA: TGTGCCAGCAGTCTTACTAGCGGGGGGTCGTACGAGCAGTACTTC.

The J gene is TRBJ1-2, the V gene TRBV20-1, with a possible D match to TRBD1 (5 bases). This CDR3 is 11 amino acids long. The germline gives CDR1 DFQATT, CDR2 SNEGSKA (reference sequence). The V end lost 7 bases, the J end lost 5 bases, and 11 bases lay between the germline ends. The CDR3 sequence is CSVMAGYGYTF. CDR3 coding DNA: TGCAGTGTCATGGCAGGGTATGGCTACACCTTC.

Here the CDR3 reads CASSRPGQGDEKLFF. CDR3 sequence (DNA): TGTGCCAGCAGCCGACCGGGACAGGGGGATGAAAAACTGTTTTTT. The chain joins TRBV7-9 to TRBJ1-4, with 11 bases fitting TRBD1. The CDR3 contains 15 residues. With V trimmed by 5 bases and J by 6 bases, 5 bases remained unmatched. CDR1 SEHNR and CDR2 FQNEAQ come from the germline V gene (reference sequence).

The chain uses TRBV7-2 and TRBJ2-1, with TRBD2 as a possible D gene (6 bases). The germline V gene has CDR1 SGHTA and CDR2 FQGNSA. This CDR3 region has 14 residues. V lost 3 bases, J lost 6 bases, and 12 bases lay in between. In nucleotides, the CDR3 is TGTGCCAGCAGCTTGCGGGGAGGCGGCAATGAGCAGTTCTTC. It specifies CASSLRGGGNEQFF.

The chain joins TRBV6-2 or TRBV6-3 to TRBJ1-5, with D hard to call. The V gene's germline CDR1 is MNHEY and CDR2 SVGEGT. The CDR3 contains 14 residues. Trimming removed 2 bases at V and 7 bases at J, with 12 bases between. The CDR3 DNA sequence: TGTGCCAGCAGTTACGCGGCACCGACCCAGCCCCAGCATTTT. This gives the protein CASSYAAPTQPQHF.

The genes are TRBV6-5 and TRBJ1-2; tentatively, D is TRBD1 (5 bases). Trimming took off 0 bases at V and 6 bases at J, with 5 bases between the two ends. The V gene's germline CDR1 is MNHEY and CDR2 SVGAGI. This CDR3 region has 12 residues. The CDR3 spells CASSYSRDGYTF. The CDR3, as DNA: TGTGCCAGCAGTTACTCCAGGGATGGCTACACCTTC.

The J gene is TRBJ1-5, the V gene TRBV4-1; D may be TRBD1 (5 bases). The CDR3 has 14 residues. Germline assignment: CDR1 MGHRA and CDR2 YSYEKL. The germline V and J ends were trimmed by 3 bases and 5 bases, with 11 bases remaining between them. CDR3 protein: CASSQRGADQPQHF. CDR3 bases: TGCGCCAGCAGCCAGCGTGGGGCGGATCAGCCCCAGCATTTT.

This sequence joins TRBV18 and TRBJ1-6; possible D gene TRBD1, 6 bases. CDR3 length: 17 residues. From germline, CDR1 is KGHSH and CDR2 LQKENI. V was clipped by 2 bases and J by 11 bases, with 22 bases between them. CDR3 DNA sequence: TGTGCCAGCTCACCAAAGGGGGTAAGAGGGGCTATAGCACCCCTCCACTTT. It codes for CASSPKGVRGAIAPLHF.

This chain uses TRBV4-1 with TRBJ1-5; 8 bases map to TRBD1. The CDR3 consists of 21 residues. Germline V CDR1 and CDR2: MGHRA, YSYEKL. The ends lost 2 bases at V and 0 bases at J; junction bases unmatched: 18. The CDR3 protein is CASSQSPAWSTGANSNQPQHF. CDR3 nucleotides: TGCGCCAGCAGCCAAAGTCCTGCCTGGTCGACAGGGGCTAATAGCAATCAGCCCCAGCATTTT.